The rows below give T cell receptor beta chains drawn from one sample of a study of CD8 T cells in ankylosing spondylitis. TCRdb recomputed calls from the 5' RACE reads with MiXCR, one row per CDR3 protein. The sample holds around 130,000 distinct CDR3 sequences, under 20% seen once. The sample was blood, either unsorted or a sorted T cell fraction (not recorded which). The source is a male donor with ankylosing spondylitis. Both conserved end residues are part of each CDR3. A D gene is named only where the DNA matches it firmly. Not every row has a clone size; where given, it reads once, few, many or a size class.

v_call	j_call	d_call	clone_size	cdr3_nt	cdr3_aa
TRBV27	TRBJ2-1	TRBD2	many	TGTGCCAGCAGTTTAACTAGCGGATACAATGAGCAGTTCTTC	CASSLTSGYNEQFF
TRBV28	TRBJ2-7	NA	NA	TGTGCCAGCACGGCGGCCGTTTCCTACGAGCAGTACTTC	CASTAAVSYEQYF
TRBV7-9	TRBJ2-1	NA	many	TGTGCCAGCAGCTTCGGCGGGAAAAATGAGCAGTTCTTC	CASSFGGKNEQFF
TRBV28	TRBJ2-7	TRBD1	few	TGTGCCAGCAGCACCGGGACAGGGCAATACGAGCAGTACTTC	CASSTGTGQYEQYF
TRBV6-1	TRBJ2-3	NA	NA	TGTGCCAGCGAACGGAAGAACGCAAATACGCAGTATTTT	CASERKNANTQYF
TRBV9	TRBJ2-1	TRBD2	NA	TGTGCCAGCAGCGACCCTTCCAAACCGACTAGCGGGGAACTCAATGAGCAGTTCTTC	CASSDPSKPTSGELNEQFF
TRBV6-1	TRBJ1-4	TRBD1	NA	TGTGCCAGCAGTGGGGGACAGCCAGTTGCAACTAATGAAAAACTGTTTTTT	CASSGGQPVATNEKLFF
TRBV4-2	TRBJ1-4	NA	once	TGTGCCAGCAGCCAGCGAGAGCAATTGGGCGAAAAACTGTTTTTT	CASSQREQLGEKLFF
TRBV9	TRBJ2-7	NA	few	TGTGCCAGCAGCGTAGGGGCAGTGGGGTACGAGCAGTACTTC	CASSVGAVGYEQYF
TRBV2	TRBJ2-7	NA	few	TGTGCCAGCAGCCTTGGCTCGGCCGGCTACGAGCAGTACTTC	CASSLGSAGYEQYF
TRBV6-2/TRBV6-3	TRBJ2-2	NA	NA	TGTGCCAGCAGTTACTGGAGGGAAGCTAGCCCCGGGGAGCTGTTTTTT	CASSYWREASPGELFF
TRBV7-6	TRBJ2-5	TRBD2	NA	TGTGCCAGCAGGGCGCTAGCGGGAGGAATCCAAGAGACCCAGTACTTC	CASRALAGGIQETQYF
TRBV27	TRBJ2-1	NA	NA	TGTGCCAGCTTTGGCTCCTACAATGAGCAGTTCTTC	CASFGSYNEQFF
TRBV6-1	TRBJ2-3	NA	few	TGTGCCAGCAGGCCCGGGAGCCTCACAGATACGCAGTATTTT	CASRPGSLTDTQYF
TRBV7-9	TRBJ2-2	NA	NA	TGTGCCAGCAGCTATGAGCAGGTGAACACCGGGGAGCTGTTTTTT	CASSYEQVNTGELFF
TRBV5-1	TRBJ1-1	NA	few	TGCGCCAGCAGCATAGGTCGGGACACTGAAGCTTTCTTT	CASSIGRDTEAFF
TRBV11-2	TRBJ2-7	NA	NA	TGTGCCAGCAGCTTAGTAAAATACGAGCAGTACTTC	CASSLVKYEQYF
TRBV28	TRBJ1-2	TRBD1	NA	TGTGCCAGCATTGTCAGGGGGGCCGGGAGCTATGGCTACACCTTC	CASIVRGAGSYGYTF
TRBV14	TRBJ2-7	NA	NA	TGTGCCAGCAGCCAAGATTGGGGGGCGGGAGAGCAGTACTTC	CASSQDWGAGEQYF
TRBV6-2/TRBV6-3	TRBJ2-2	NA	NA	TGTGCCAGCAGTTACTCTGGAGTTACCGGGGAGCTGTTTTTT	CASSYSGVTGELFF
TRBV20-1	TRBJ2-3	TRBD2	few	TGCAGTGCTAGAGGGGGACTAGCGGGAGATCTGGTCTGGACAGATACGCAGTATTTT	CSARGGLAGDLVWTDTQYF
TRBV9	TRBJ2-1	NA	few	TGTGCCAGCAGCGTAGGTCGGAGGGCCAGGACTGACAATGAGCAGTTCTTC	CASSVGRRARTDNEQFF
TRBV29-1	TRBJ1-1	NA	few	TGCAGCGTTGACACCCTAGGGAACACTGAAGCTTTCTTT	CSVDTLGNTEAFF
TRBV15	TRBJ2-1	TRBD2	few	TGTGCCACCAGCAGAGTCGGGACTAGCGGACTCAATGAGCAGTTCTTC	CATSRVGTSGLNEQFF
TRBV6-5	TRBJ1-1	NA	few	TGTGCCAGCAGTTACTCGCCGGACGGAAACACTGAAGCTTTCTTT	CASSYSPDGNTEAFF
TRBV7-3	TRBJ2-7	NA	few	TGTGCCAGCAGCTTCTCGGGATCGGGAATGGGCGAGCAGTACTTC	CASSFSGSGMGEQYF
TRBV29-1	TRBJ2-1	NA	NA	TGCAGCGTAGGAGGAGGGGGCCACAATGAGCAGTTCTTC	CSVGGGGHNEQFF
TRBV27	TRBJ2-1	NA	few	TGTGCCAGCAGTTTATCCCCCGACCCTGATGAGCAGTTCTTC	CASSLSPDPDEQFF
TRBV9	TRBJ2-1	TRBD2	few	TGTGCCAGCAGCGTAGGCGCTAGCGGAAATGAGCAGTTCTTC	CASSVGASGNEQFF
TRBV2	TRBJ2-7	TRBD2	NA	TGTGCCAGCAGTGAGGTATCCGGACTAGCGGACTACGAGCAGTACTTC	CASSEVSGLADYEQYF
TRBV9	TRBJ2-7	NA	few	TGTGCCAGCAGCGTGCAGTCTGGGGAGCAGTACTTC	CASSVQSGEQYF
TRBV5-1	TRBJ1-1	NA	many	TGCGCCAGCAGCTTGGCCCTGTTCCTGAACACTGAAGCTTTCTTT	CASSLALFLNTEAFF
TRBV29-1	TRBJ2-1	TRBD2	NA	TGCAGCGCCGCCGGGGGTAGCGGGGCCTACAATGAGCAGTTCTTC	CSAAGGSGAYNEQFF
TRBV12-3/TRBV12-4	TRBJ2-7	NA	NA	TGTGCCAGCAGTTGGGGGACGCACTACGAGCAGTACTTC	CASSWGTHYEQYF
TRBV5-1	TRBJ2-1	TRBD2	NA	TGCGCCAGCAGCTCCCGGGACTACACAATCACCTTCTCCTACAATGAGCAGTTCTTC	CASSSRDYTITFSYNEQFF
TRBV27	TRBJ2-1	NA	NA	TGTGCCAGCGCTCTGGGAAGCTCCTACAATGAGCAGTTCTTC	CASALGSSYNEQFF
TRBV27	TRBJ1-6	NA	NA	TGTGCCAGCAGCTTCGACAGCAATAATTCACCCCTCCACTTT	CASSFDSNNSPLHF